The entry that follows covers one T cell receptor (beta chain) sequence. The data belong to a study of blood T cell repertoires in COVID-19. Study in general: Samples representing acute and convalescent COVID-19 were sourced from the United States, Italy and Spain.

Here immunoSEQ multiplex PCR was the method, and the copy in TCRdb shows in-frame clones only, minus some. There are approximately 240,000 clones in the sample; more than 60% occur only once, and 3% to 4% lies in the top ten. Looked up from germline, CDR1 is MDHEN and CDR2 is SYDVKM. With 3 bases clipped from V and 2 bases from J, the junction kept 1 base outside the gene matches. The CDR3 extends over 14 amino acids. The sequence was collected from a woman in her thirties or forties with active or convalescent COVID-19. Sequencing input: peripheral blood. The gene calls are TRBV28 and TRBJ2-7; 10 bases agree with TRBD1. The CDR3 DNA is TGTGCCAGCAGTTTCGACAGGGGGCCCTACGAGCAGTACTTC. It encodes CASSFDRGPYEQYF.